Listed below are T cell receptor beta chains from one sample, sequenced in a study of T-cell reconstitution after alpha-beta-depleted transplantation in children. Each CDR3 protein gets one entry after TCRdb re-called the PCR reads with MiXCR. This table holds 780,000 or so distinct CDR3 sequences, roughly 16% found once. This specimen was PBMCs, mostly from graft donor cells, taken 360 days after TCRalphabeta/CD19-depleted stem cell transplant. These receptors were obtained from a male patient younger than 18 who had a stem cell transplant for acute lymphoblastic leukemia, so the T cells may come from the graft donor. The CDR3 runs from the conserved cysteine through the conserved F or W. A D gene is named only where the DNA matches it firmly. Size values are once, few and many counts, or a class for expanded clones, and some rows have none.

V	J	size	D	DNA	CDR3
TRBV12-3/TRBV12-4	TRBJ2-1	few	-	TGTGCCAGCAGTCCAGAGAGGTGGGGTGAGCAGTTCTTC	CASSPERWGEQFF
TRBV20-1	TRBJ2-7	-	-	TGCAGTGCTAGAGGGAGGCTTAGACATCGGACCTACGAGCAGTACTTC	CSARGRLRHRTYEQYF
TRBV28	TRBJ2-4	-	-	TGTGCCAGCAGTTTCCCACCCTTCCCAGCTACCAAAAACATTCAGTACTTC	CASSFPPFPATKNIQYF
TRBV29-1	TRBJ2-1	many	-	TGCAGCGCCCCCCTGGTGGGCTCCTACAATGAGCAGTTCTTC	CSAPLVGSYNEQFF
TRBV12-3/TRBV12-4	TRBJ2-7	-	TRBD2	TGTGCCAGCAGGGGACTAGCGGGAGACGGGCAGTACTTC	CASRGLAGDGQYF
TRBV30	TRBJ2-1	few	-	TGTGCCTGGAGTGTTGGGTACAATGAGCAGTTCTTC	CAWSVGYNEQFF
TRBV4-2	TRBJ1-2	-	-	TGTGCCAGCAGCCCCCTCGAAACAGGGTTGAGAGGCTACACCTTC	CASSPLETGLRGYTF
TRBV12-3/TRBV12-4	TRBJ1-5	few	TRBD1	TGTGCCAGCACCCGGAGCCGGGACAGGGGCAATCAGCCCCAGCATTTT	CASTRSRDRGNQPQHF
TRBV14	TRBJ2-1	few	-	TGTGCCAGCAGCCAAGTTTTCAGTTTTCGCCAGTTCTTC	CASSQVFSFRQFF
TRBV29-1	TRBJ2-7	few	-	TGCAGCGTTGTTAACTCCTACGAGCAGTACTTC	CSVVNSYEQYF
TRBV18	TRBJ2-7	many	-	TGTGCCAGCTCACCGGCTAGTGCGGCTTACGAGCAGTACTTC	CASSPASAAYEQYF
TRBV24-1	TRBJ2-7	few	TRBD1	TGTGCCACCAGTGACCACGGACAGGGCCCTTACGAGCAGTACTTC	CATSDHGQGPYEQYF
TRBV7-9	TRBJ2-1	few	-	TGTGCCAGCAGCCCCGGAGGGCTCTCGGGGGATGAGCAGTTCTTC	CASSPGGLSGDEQFF
TRBV5-1	TRBJ1-2	-	-	TGCGCCAGCAGCTCCTCCGGGGCGACACTGAACTATGGCTACACCTTC	CASSSSGATLNYGYTF
TRBV7-6	TRBJ2-2	few	-	TGTGCCAGCAACCGGGGGACAGAGAACACCGGGGAGCTGTTTTTT	CASNRGTENTGELFF
TRBV5-1	TRBJ1-1	few	-	TGCGCCAGCAGCCCTGGGGGTGCGCAGGGGCGCACTACTGAAGCTTTCTTT	CASSPGGAQGRTTEAFF
TRBV7-7	TRBJ2-7	few	-	TGTGCCAGCAGCTCCGGTCCGGGGCCAACCTACGAGCAGTACTTC	CASSSGPGPTYEQYF
TRBV5-1	TRBJ2-5	-	TRBD1	TGCGCCAGCAGTCATACAGGGGGCCACCAAGAGACCCAGTACTTC	CASSHTGGHQETQYF
TRBV4-1	TRBJ2-7	few	-	TGCGCCAGCAGCCAAGTGGTGGGACTTACCTACGAGCAGTACTTC	CASSQVVGLTYEQYF
TRBV6-6	TRBJ2-1	few	-	TGTGCCAGCACTGGGGCCAATGAGCAGTTCTTC	CASTGANEQFF
TRBV12-3/TRBV12-4	TRBJ1-2	-	-	TGTGCCAGCAGTTCGCCGAACAGCGTCCCGTCCTATGGCTACACCTTC	CASSSPNSVPSYGYTF
TRBV30	TRBJ1-6	-	-	TGTGCCTGGAGTGTACTCGGAGGAGGACCCCTCCACTTT	CAWSVLGGGPLHF
TRBV24-1	TRBJ1-5	-	-	TGTGCCACCAGTGATCACAGAAATGATCAGCCCCAGCATTTT	CATSDHRNDQPQHF
TRBV7-3	TRBJ1-6	-	-	TGTGCCAGCAGCTTCGGACCCAAGGGGGGCAATTCACCCCTCCACTTT	CASSFGPKGGNSPLHF
TRBV12-3/TRBV12-4	TRBJ2-3	few	-	TGTGCCAGCAGTTTAAGGGGCCGCACAGATACGCAGTATTTT	CASSLRGRTDTQYF
TRBV4-2	TRBJ2-5	many	-	TGTGCCAGCAGCTCTACGGCCCAAGAGACCCAGTACTTC	CASSSTAQETQYF
TRBV24-1	TRBJ2-5	-	TRBD2	TGTGCCGCCCTAAAGGGCCTAGCGGGAACACAAGAGACCCAGTACTTC	CAALKGLAGTQETQYF
TRBV5-1	TRBJ1-1	many	-	TGCGCCAGCAGCTTGGTTGTCGACAGATCCCAAGCTTTCTTT	CASSLVVDRSQAFF
TRBV4-2	TRBJ2-3	-	TRBD2	TGTGCCAGCAGCCTGGCGGGAGGGATAGATACGCAGTATTTT	CASSLAGGIDTQYF
TRBV24-1	TRBJ2-7	-	-	TGTGCCACCAGTGATTTGCCGCGGGACCTGAGCTCCTACGAGCAGTACTTC	CATSDLPRDLSSYEQYF
TRBV3-1	TRBJ2-5	-	TRBD2	TGTGCCAGCTCATACGGGACTAGCGTCCAAGAGACCCAGTACTTC	CASSYGTSVQETQYF
TRBV7-2	TRBJ1-1	many	-	TGTGCCAGCAGCTTACGGACGGGGGGCCTCCACATGAACACTGAAGCTTTCTTT	CASSLRTGGLHMNTEAFF
TRBV25-1	TRBJ2-5	many	-	TGTGCCAGCAGTGATTACGGAAAACGCGGCATCCAAGAGACCCAGTACTTC	CASSDYGKRGIQETQYF
TRBV7-9	TRBJ2-1	-	TRBD1	TGTGCCAGCAGCTCGTGGACAGGAATCAATGAGCAGTTCTTC	CASSSWTGINEQFF
TRBV4-3	TRBJ2-3	few	-	TGCGCCAGCAGCCAAGATTTGGCCAAATTTAGCACAGATACGCAGTATTTT	CASSQDLAKFSTDTQYF
TRBV10-3	TRBJ2-1	few	-	TGTGCCATCAGTGAGGAGTCGTACAATGAGCAGTTCTTC	CAISEESYNEQFF
TRBV9	TRBJ2-5	few	TRBD2	TGTGCCAGCAGCGTAGCGGGACTAGTGCAAGAGACCCAGTACTTC	CASSVAGLVQETQYF
TRBV7-7	TRBJ2-7	few	-	TGTGCCAGCAGCTTAGGGGAAAGATACGAGCAGTACTTC	CASSLGERYEQYF
TRBV9	TRBJ2-5	-	TRBD1	TGTGCCAGCAGCGTAGAGGACTCGTTATCGGACAGGGGCGACGAGACCCAGTACTTC	CASSVEDSLSDRGDETQYF
TRBV2	TRBJ1-5	few	-	TGTGCCAGCAGTGATTCCCAGCCCCTCCCCACCAATCAGCCCCAGCATTTT	CASSDSQPLPTNQPQHF
TRBV20-1	TRBJ2-7	many	TRBD1	TGCAGTGCCAATGACAGGGGGCCTGCCTACGAGCAGTACTTC	CSANDRGPAYEQYF
TRBV12-5	TRBJ2-1	-	TRBD2	TGTGCTAGTGGTTCTACCGGGACCGGGACTAGCGACAATGAGCAGTTCTTC	CASGSTGTGTSDNEQFF
TRBV15	TRBJ2-5	few	-	TGTGCCACCAGCAGAGATTCTACGGGCCAAGAGACCCAGTACTTC	CATSRDSTGQETQYF
TRBV2	TRBJ2-1	-	-	TGTGCCAGCAGCGTAGGGACTCCCCGGGAGCAGTTCTTC	CASSVGTPREQFF
TRBV4-1	TRBJ1-5	few	-	TGCGCCAGCAGCCAAGGGCGGGGCAATCAGCCCCAGCATTTT	CASSQGRGNQPQHF
TRBV7-2	TRBJ2-5	-	-	TGTGCCAGCAGCTTAGGCTCAACAGGGTCGGGGACCCAGTACTTC	CASSLGSTGSGTQYF
TRBV20-1	TRBJ1-2	few	TRBD1	TGCAGTGCCCCAGGGGACAGAGCCTATGGCTACACCTTC	CSAPGDRAYGYTF
TRBV9	TRBJ2-1	few	TRBD2	TGTGCCAGCAGCGCCAGCGGGAGCCGATATCCAAACAATGAGCAGTTCTTC	CASSASGSRYPNNEQFF
TRBV12-3/TRBV12-4	TRBJ2-2	many	-	TGTGCCACCCGTGTGCGTAGTACCGCCGGGGAGCTGTTTTTT	CATRVRSTAGELFF
TRBV7-8	TRBJ2-7	few	TRBD2	TGTGCCAGCAGCACGCCGATCGACCTAGCGGGAGGCTGGGAGTACGAGCAGTACTTC	CASSTPIDLAGGWEYEQYF
TRBV30	TRBJ2-7	-	-	TGTGCCTGGAGTGCTACCCGGTGGTTGGCGGGTTCCTACGAGCAGTACTTC	CAWSATRWLAGSYEQYF
TRBV6-1	TRBJ2-1	few	-	TGTGCCAGCAGCTTGGAAGGGGGATTCCCCTACAATGAGCAGTTCTTC	CASSLEGGFPYNEQFF
TRBV7-9	TRBJ2-3	-	TRBD2	TGTGCCAGCAGCTTCGCCAAAACTAGCGGTGGCACAGATACGCAGTATTTT	CASSFAKTSGGTDTQYF
TRBV5-6	TRBJ2-5	few	-	TGTGCCAGCAGCTTGGTGGGACTGATTCAAGAGACCCAGTACTTC	CASSLVGLIQETQYF
TRBV18	TRBJ2-7	many	-	TGTGCCAGCAGCCCCCCAGGGCTCTACGAGCAGTACTTC	CASSPPGLYEQYF